Listed below are T cell receptor beta chains from one sample, sequenced in a study of blood T cell repertoires in COVID-19. Sequencing used immunoSEQ multiplex PCR; TCRdb keeps in-frame clones, though not all of them. The sample records about 480,000 clones, roughly 90% being singletons. What was sequenced was PBMCs or T cells enriched from blood (not recorded which). The receptors originated from a middle-aged woman who had recovered from COVID-19. Each CDR3 is given with its conserved first and last residue. A D gene is named only where the DNA matches it firmly. The size entry is marked missing in some rows and otherwise reads once, few, many or a size class.

TRBD1,TRBJ2-7,TRBV6-5,-,CASSTGAGGGEQYF,TGTGCCAGCAGTACAGGGGCAGGGGGCGGCGAGCAGTACTTC
-,TRBJ2-1,TRBV11-1,once,CASSSKRDEQFF,TGTGCCAGCAGCTCTAAGCGGGATGAGCAGTTCTTC
TRBD1,TRBJ2-5,TRBV7-2,once,CASSSQGAGETQYF,TGTGCCAGCAGCTCCCAGGGGGCGGGCGAGACCCAGTACTTC
-,TRBJ1-1,TRBV21-1,-,CASSKGKGRVAFF,TGTGCCAGCAGCAAAGGGAAGGGGCGAGTGGCTTTCTTT
TRBD2,TRBJ2-7,TRBV5-1,-,CASSLAEREATYEQYF,TGCGCCAGCAGCTTGGCGGAGCGGGAGGCCACCTACGAGCAGTACTTC
-,TRBJ1-5,TRBV2,-,CASSAFPRENQPQHF,TGTGCCAGCAGTGCTTTTCCCAGGGAAAATCAGCCCCAGCATTTT
-,TRBJ2-2,TRBV7-8,-,CASSSLLTGELFF,TGTGCCAGCAGCTCACTTTTAACCGGGGAGCTGTTTTTT
-,TRBJ2-5,TRBV10-3,-,CAISGSAPGQETQYF,TGTGCCATCAGTGGGAGCGCCCCGGGCCAAGAGACCCAGTACTTC
TRBD1,TRBJ2-7,TRBV7-2,-,CASSLDPAQGALEQYF,TGTGCCAGCAGCTTAGACCCCGCCCAGGGGGCCCTCGAGCAGTACTTC
-,TRBJ2-3,TRBV5-1,-,CASSPLTTDTQYF,TGCGCCAGCAGCCCGCTGACAACAGATACGCAGTATTTT
-,TRBJ1-2,TRBV6-2/TRBV6-3,-,CASSYITGGSDGYTF,TGTGCCAGCAGTTATATTACCGGGGGATCTGATGGCTACACCTTC
TRBD1,TRBJ1-2,TRBV7-8,-,CASSSLGQGNYGYTF,TGTGCCAGCAGCTCCCTAGGACAGGGGAACTATGGCTACACCTTC
TRBD2,TRBJ2-1,TRBV11-3,many,CASSRSGRSYNEQFF,TGTGCCAGCAGCCGTAGCGGGAGATCCTACAATGAGCAGTTCTTC
-,TRBJ1-1,TRBV6-2/TRBV6-3,-,CASSYWRSMNTEAFF,TGTGCCAGCAGTTACTGGAGGAGCATGAACACTGAAGCTTTCTTT